This TCR beta chain was sequenced for a study of T cell responses to AZD1222 COVID-19 vaccine. Measured with immunoSEQ multiplex PCR; TCRdb has only the in-frame clones, and not every one. The data contain 110,000 to 150,000 clones, around 92% of them singletons. The CDR3 runs 14 residues. Germline CDR1 is SGDLS and CDR2 is YYNGEE. V was trimmed by 1 base and J by 8 bases, leaving 15 bases between them. The chain recombines TRBV9 with TRBJ1-1; possible D gene TRBD1, 5 bases. This clonotype was obtained from an adult in good health. This specimen was peripheral blood, taken on day 0 of AZD1222 vaccination. As DNA, the CDR3 is TGTGCCAGCAGCGTATTAGATTCGGGGGGAGAAGCTTTCTTT. Protein product: CASSVLDSGGEAFF.